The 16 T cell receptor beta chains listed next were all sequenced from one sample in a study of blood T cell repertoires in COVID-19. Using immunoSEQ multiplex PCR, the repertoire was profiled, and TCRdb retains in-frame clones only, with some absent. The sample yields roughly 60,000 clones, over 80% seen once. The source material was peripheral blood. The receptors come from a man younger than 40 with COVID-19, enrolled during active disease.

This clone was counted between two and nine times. The CDR3 sequence is CASSWDQTSGSPYYEQYF. DNA of the CDR3: TGTGCCAGCAGCTGGGACCAGACTAGCGGGAGTCCGTATTACGAGCAGTACTTC. This chain uses TRBV7-8 with TRBJ2-7; 12 bases are a match to TRBD2. Germline trimming cut 4 bases from V and 4 bases from J; bases unmatched to any gene: 14. CDR1 SGHVS and CDR2 FQNEAQ come from the germline V gene. This CDR3 has 18 residues.

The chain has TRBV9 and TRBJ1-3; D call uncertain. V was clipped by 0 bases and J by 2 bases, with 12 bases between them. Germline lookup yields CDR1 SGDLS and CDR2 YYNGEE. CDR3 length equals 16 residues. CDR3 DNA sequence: TGTGCCAGCAGCGTAGCTGCGTTACCGCCTGGAAACACCATATATTTT. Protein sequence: CASSVAALPPGNTIYF.

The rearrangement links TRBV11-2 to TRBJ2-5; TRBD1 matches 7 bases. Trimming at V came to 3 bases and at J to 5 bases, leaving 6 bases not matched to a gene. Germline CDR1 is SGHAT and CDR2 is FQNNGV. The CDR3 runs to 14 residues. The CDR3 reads CASSFDRAEETQYF. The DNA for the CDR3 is TGTGCCAGCAGCTTTGACAGGGCGGAGGAGACCCAGTACTTC.

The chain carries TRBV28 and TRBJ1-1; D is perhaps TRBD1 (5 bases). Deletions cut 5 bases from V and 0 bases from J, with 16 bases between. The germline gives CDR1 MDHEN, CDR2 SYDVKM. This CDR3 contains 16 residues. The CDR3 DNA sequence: TGTGCCAGCAGTCCCCCGGGGGTTGGTGTGAACACTGAAGCTTTCTTT. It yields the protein CASSPPGVGVNTEAFF.

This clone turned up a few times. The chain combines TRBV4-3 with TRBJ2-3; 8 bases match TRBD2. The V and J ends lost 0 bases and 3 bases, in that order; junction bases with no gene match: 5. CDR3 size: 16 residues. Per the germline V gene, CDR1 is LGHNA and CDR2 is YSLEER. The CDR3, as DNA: TGCGCCAGCAGCCAAGACCTCGGGGGGGGAACAGATACGCAGTATTTT. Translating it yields CASSQDLGGGTDTQYF.

The CDR3 here is CASSLGHSTDTQYF. DNA of the CDR3: TGTGCCAGCAGCTTGGGACACTCCACAGATACGCAGTATTTT. This chain uses TRBV5-5 with TRBJ2-3; D is unclear. The CDR3 contains 14 residues. In germline, CDR1 is SGHKS, CDR2 YYEKEE (reference sequence). Trimming shortened V by 0 bases and J by 2 bases, and 7 bases separated the two germline ends.

CDR3 in amino acids: CASTTAGTTNYGYTF. DNA for the CDR3: TGTGCCAGCACCACAGCCGGGACAACTAACTATGGCTACACCTTC. The chain employs TRBV28 and TRBJ1-2, with D possibly TRBD1 on 6 matching bases. Germline values: CDR1 MDHEN, CDR2 SYDVKM. This CDR3 spans 15 amino acids. V lost 7 bases and J 0 bases, leaving 15 bases between the germline ends.

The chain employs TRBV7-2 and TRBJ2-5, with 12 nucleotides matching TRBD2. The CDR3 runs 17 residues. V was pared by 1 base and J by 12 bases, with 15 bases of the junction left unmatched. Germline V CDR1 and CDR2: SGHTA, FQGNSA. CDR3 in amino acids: CASSLDFPSGRGKGKYF. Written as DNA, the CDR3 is TGTGCCAGCAGCTTAGATTTCCCTAGCGGGAGGGGTAAAGGAAAGTACTTC.

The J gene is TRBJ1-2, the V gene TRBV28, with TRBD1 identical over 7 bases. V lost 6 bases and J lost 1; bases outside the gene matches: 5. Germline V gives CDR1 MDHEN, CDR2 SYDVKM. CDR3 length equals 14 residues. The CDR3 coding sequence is TGTGCCAGCAGGACAGGGAGTAGTAACTATGGCTACACCTTC. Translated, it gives CASRTGSSNYGYTF.

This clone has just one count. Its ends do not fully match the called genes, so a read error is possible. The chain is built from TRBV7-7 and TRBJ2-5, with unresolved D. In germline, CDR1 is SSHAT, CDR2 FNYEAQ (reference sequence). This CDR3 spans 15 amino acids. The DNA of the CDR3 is TGTGCTAGCAGCCCTCGTATCGCGGCCCAAGAGACCCAGTACTTC. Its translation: CASSPRIAAQETQYF.

The CDR3, as DNA: TGTGCCAGCAGCCCCTCGGGAGCGGGAGCGGATACGCAGTATTTT. It codes for CASSPSGAGADTQYF. The chain joins TRBV7-3 to TRBJ2-3; 8 bases match TRBD2. The CDR3 runs 15 residues. Germline V gene lookup returns CDR1 SGHTA and CDR2 FQGTGA. After removal of 5 bases from V and 6 bases from J, the junction contained 10 bases not matched to a gene.

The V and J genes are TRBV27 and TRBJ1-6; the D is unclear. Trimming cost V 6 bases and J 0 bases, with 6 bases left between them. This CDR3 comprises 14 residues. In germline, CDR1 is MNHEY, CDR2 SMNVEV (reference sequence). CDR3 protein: CASRKSSYNSPLHF. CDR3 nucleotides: TGTGCCAGCAGGAAGAGCTCCTATAATTCACCCCTCCACTTT.

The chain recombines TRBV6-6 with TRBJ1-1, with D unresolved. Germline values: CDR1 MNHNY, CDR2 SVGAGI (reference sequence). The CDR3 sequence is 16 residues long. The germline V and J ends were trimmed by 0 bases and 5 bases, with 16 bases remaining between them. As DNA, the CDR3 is TGTGCCAGCAGTTACTCGTCCGGGAGGGCGGGAACTGAAGCTTTCTTT. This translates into CASSYSSGRAGTEAFF.

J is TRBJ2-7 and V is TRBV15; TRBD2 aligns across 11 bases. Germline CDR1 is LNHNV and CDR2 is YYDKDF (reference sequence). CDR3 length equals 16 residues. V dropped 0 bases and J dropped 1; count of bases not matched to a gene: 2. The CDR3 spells CATSRDGTSGSYEQYF. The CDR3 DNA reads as TGTGCCACCAGCAGAGATGGGACTAGCGGTTCCTACGAGCAGTACTTC.

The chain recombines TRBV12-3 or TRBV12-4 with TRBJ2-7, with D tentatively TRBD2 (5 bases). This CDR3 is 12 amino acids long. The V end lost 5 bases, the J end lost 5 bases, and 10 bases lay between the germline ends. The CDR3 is CASSQPGNEQYF. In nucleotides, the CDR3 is TGTGCCAGCAGTCAGCCGGGAAACGAGCAGTACTTC.

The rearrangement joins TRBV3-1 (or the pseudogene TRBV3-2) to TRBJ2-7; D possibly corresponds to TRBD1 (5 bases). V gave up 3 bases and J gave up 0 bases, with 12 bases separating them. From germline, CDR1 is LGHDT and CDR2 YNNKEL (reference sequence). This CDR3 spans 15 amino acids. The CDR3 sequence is CASSHGARGSYEQYF. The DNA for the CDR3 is TGTGCCAGCAGCCACGGAGCTAGGGGCTCCTACGAGCAGTACTTC.